This T cell receptor (beta chain) was retrieved from a study of cytomegalovirus exposure and HLA in healthy donors. Study-level findings and limits: The finding came from a later analysis; first-cohort TCR clusters tended to co-occur in the approximately 120 validation repertoires. The study designated roughly 160 TCR beta chains cytomegalovirus-associated. For most TCR sequences rarity was the rule, although some public TCRs occurred in many donors.

V gave up 1 base and J gave up 8 bases; unmatched junction bases: 5. The CDR3 is 14 amino acids. Germline loops: CDR1 MGHDK, CDR2 SYGVNS. The data were produced by immunoSEQ multiplex PCR, yet TCRdb's version contains in-frame clones alone and is incomplete. This sample carries 55,000 to 75,000 clones, 94% of them seen once, and the ten largest clones take 1.4%. Concerning this clone: Its antigen is not identified.

The V gene is TRBV25-1, the J gene TRBJ2-1, with 7 bases matching TRBD2. The clonotype was recovered from a man between 18 and 29 years old in good health and CMV-seropositive. Sequences were obtained from PBMCs. This chain's CDR3 is CASSELREDYEQFF. The CDR3 DNA is TGTGCCAGCAGTGAATTACGGGAGGATTATGAGCAGTTCTTC.